The 30 T cell receptor beta chains listed next were all sequenced from one sample in a study of T cell responses to AZD1222 COVID-19 vaccine. TCRdb's table, derived via immunoSEQ multiplex PCR, lists solely in-frame clones and lacks some. The sample holds about 110,000 clones, 80% to 95% seen once. Source: peripheral blood, taken on day 0 of AZD1222 vaccination. The receptors originated from an adult in good health.

This clone was counted only a few times. V gene TRBV29-1 combines with J gene TRBJ1-3; D is unclear. This CDR3 region has 14 residues. CDR1 SQVTM and CDR2 ANQGSEA come from the germline V gene. Trimming removed 4 bases at V and 0 bases at J, with 10 bases between. CDR3 in DNA: TGCAGCGTTGTAAGGAGGGACTCTGGAAACACCATATATTTT. Translation gives CSVVRRDSGNTIYF.

The gene calls are TRBV5-4 and TRBJ1-3, with 9 positions matching TRBD1. Germline CDR1 reads SGHNT; CDR2 reads YYREEE (reference sequence). V was pared by 4 bases and J by 8 bases, with 7 bases of the junction left unmatched. CDR3 size: 14 residues. For the CDR3, the DNA is TGTGCCAGCAGCAGCCGGGACAGGGAGGACACCATATATTTT. Protein: CASSSRDREDTIYF.

This clone was observed a single time. CDR3 amino acids: CASKSSVAGVETQYF. DNA of the CDR3: TGTGCCAGCAAATCCTCTGTAGCGGGAGTCGAGACCCAGTACTTC. This rearrangement joins TRBV2 to TRBJ2-5; TRBD2 matches 9 bases. There are 15 residues in the CDR3. Germline V gives CDR1 SNHLY, CDR2 FYNNEI. V shed 7 bases and J 5 bases; nucleotides not matched to a gene: 11. Looking up the rest from reference TRBV2 and TRBJ2-5 gives the full variable domain: EPEVTQTPSHQVTQMGQEVILRCVPISNHLYFYWYRQILGQKVEFLVSFYNNEISEKSEIFDDQFSVERPDGSNFTLKIRSTKLEDSAMYFCASKSSVAGVETQYFGPGTRLLVL.

The sample holds one count of this clone. The V and J genes are TRBV7-9 and TRBJ1-5, with TRBD1 matching 10 bases. The CDR3 has 14 residues. Germline V gene data show CDR1 as SEHNR and CDR2 as FQNEAQ (reference sequence). V shed 5 bases and J 4 bases; nucleotides not matched to a gene: 2. The CDR3 spells CASSQDRGNQPQHF. The CDR3 bases are TGTGCCAGCAGCCAGGACAGGGGGAATCAGCCCCAGCATTTT.

The V call is TRBV28, the J call TRBJ1-5, with D perhaps TRBD1 (5 bases). This CDR3 is 14 amino acids long. From germline, CDR1 is MDHEN and CDR2 SYDVKM. V dropped 6 bases and J dropped 0 bases, with 9 bases sitting between them. CDR3 DNA sequence: TGTGCCAGCAGCCGGGGGGGTAGCAATCAGCCCCAGCATTTT. It codes for CASSRGGSNQPQHF.

The CDR3 region has the DNA TGTGCCAGCACCATCCTACAGGGGCGTGAAGCTTTCTTT. Translated, it gives CASTILQGREAFF. The rearrangement links TRBV6-6 to TRBJ1-1, with 7 bases matching TRBD1. Per the germline V gene, CDR1 is MNHNY and CDR2 is SVGAGI (reference sequence). There are 13 residues in the CDR3. With V trimmed by 7 bases and J by 7 bases, 9 bases remained unmatched.

This clone appeared once. V usage is TRBV4-2 and J usage is TRBJ2-3; D remains ambiguous. Germline V gene data show CDR1 as LGHNA and CDR2 as YNFKEQ. The V end lost 0 bases, the J end lost 4 bases, and 8 bases lay between the germline ends. The CDR3 is 14 residues long. CDR3 coding DNA: TGTGCCAGCAGCCAAGAAGCAGTTGCAGATACGCAGTATTTT. This sequence encodes CASSQEAVADTQYF.

V usage is TRBV2 and J usage is TRBJ1-2; D is uncertain. CDR3 size: 14 residues. V lost 3 bases and J lost 8, with 16 bases in between. Germline loops: CDR1 SNHLY, CDR2 FYNNEI. The CDR3 DNA reads as TGTGCCAGCAGTGAGGAATGGCCCACCGACGGCTACACCTTC. Translating gives CASSEEWPTDGYTF.

This chain joins TRBV11-3 and TRBJ1-6; a possible D gene is TRBD1 (5 bases). The CDR3 runs to 16 residues. The ends were cut back, 4 bases at V and 6 bases at J, with 16 bases in the middle. Germline assignment: CDR1 SGHNT and CDR2 YENEEA. CDR3: CASSYGTAGVNSPLHF. The CDR3 DNA is TGTGCCAGCAGCTACGGGACGGCAGGAGTTAATTCACCCCTCCACTTT. Full variable domain (rest looked up from reference TRBV11-3 and TRBJ1-6): EAGVVQSPRYKIIEKKQPVAFWCNPISGHNTLYWYLQNLGQGPELLIRYENEEAVDDSQLPKDRFSAERLKGVDSTLKIQPAELGDSAVYLCASSYGTAGVNSPLHFGNGTRLTVT.

The chain joins TRBV27 to TRBJ2-3; 9 bases match TRBD1. Germline values: CDR1 MNHEY, CDR2 SMNVEV (reference sequence). This CDR3 spans 18 amino acids. V lost 0 bases, J lost 2 bases, and 9 bases stayed unmatched. Here the CDR3 reads CASSLSRVGQGYTDTQYF. The CDR3 DNA sequence: TGTGCCAGCAGTTTATCCCGGGTCGGACAGGGGTACACAGATACGCAGTATTTT.

Details on this clone: At the DNA level, this CDR3 is encoded by other sequences in the same sample as well. J is TRBJ1-2 and V is TRBV5-1; weak D call: TRBD1 (6 bases). CDR3 length: 13 amino acids. Germline V gene lookup returns CDR1 SGHRS and CDR2 YFSETQ. V was clipped by 1 base and J by 6 bases, with 10 bases between them. The CDR3 DNA follows: TGCGCCAGCAGCTTGACAGGGACGGATGGCTACACCTTC. Its translation is CASSLTGTDGYTF.

V usage is TRBV5-5 and J usage is TRBJ2-5, with D possibly matching TRBD1 (6 bases). The germline CDR1 and CDR2 sequences are SGHKS and YYEKEE (reference sequence). Trimming removed 4 bases at V and 5 bases at J, with 21 bases between. CDR3 length: 16 amino acids. CDR3 protein: CASSPAGTPFGETQYF. The CDR3, as DNA: TGTGCCAGCAGCCCCGCCGGGACACCATTTGGGGAGACCCAGTACTTC.

This chain links TRBV5-8 with TRBJ2-7, with 11 bases matching TRBD1. The J segment lost 3 bases and the V segment lost 4 bases, leaving 3 bases of the junction unmatched. CDR3 length equals 14 residues. The germline V gene encodes CDR1 SGHTS and CDR2 YDEGEE. The CDR3 DNA reads TGTGCCAGCAGCGCCGGGACAGGGGGCTACGAGCAGTACTTC. It codes for CASSAGTGGYEQYF. The full variable domain, in which reference TRBV5-8 and TRBJ2-7 provide the parts outside the CDR3, is EAGVTQSPTHLIKTRGQQATLRCSPISGHTSVYWYQQALGLGLQFLLWYDEGEERNRGNFPPRFSGRQFPNYSSELNVNALELEDSALYLCASSAGTGGYEQYFGPGTRLTVT.

J is TRBJ1-4 and V is TRBV29-1, with D maybe TRBD1 (6 bases). Looked up from germline, CDR1 is SQVTM and CDR2 is ANQGSEA. The CDR3 covers 13 residues. V lost 7 bases and J 5 bases, leaving 14 bases between the germline ends. The chain's CDR3 is CSAGGGANEKLFF. CDR3 sequence (DNA): TGCAGCGCCGGAGGGGGGGCCAATGAAAAACTGTTTTTT.

The chain joins TRBV28 to TRBJ2-2; TRBD2 matches at 7 bases. V lost 10 bases to trimming and J lost 6 bases; unmatched junction nucleotides: 23. This CDR3 has 18 amino acids. In germline, CDR1 is MDHEN, CDR2 SYDVKM. Here the CDR3 DNA reads TGTGCCAACACATACCTGCGGAAGGCGGGAGTAAGCCCCGGGGAGCTGTTTTTT. The encoded protein is CANTYLRKAGVSPGELFF.

The gene calls are TRBV7-2 and TRBJ1-4, with no clear D. V was trimmed by 1 base and J by 5 bases, leaving 8 bases between them. The CDR3 is made up of 14 amino acids. In germline, CDR1 is SGHTA, CDR2 FQGNSA. CDR3 in amino acids: CASSLVGSNEKLFF. For the CDR3, the DNA is TGTGCCAGCAGCTTAGTCGGGTCAAATGAAAAACTGTTTTTT.

The CDR3 sequence: CASSSKGGTEAFF. CDR3 bases: TGTGCCAGCAGCTCCAAGGGGGGCACTGAAGCTTTCTTT. This sequence joins TRBV7-2 and TRBJ1-1; tentative D call: TRBD1 (6 bases). Trimming removed 4 bases at V and 4 bases at J, with 10 bases between. CDR3 length equals 13 residues. CDR1 SGHTA and CDR2 FQGNSA come from the germline V gene. Full variable domain (remainder filled in from reference TRBV7-2 and TRBJ1-1): GAGVSQSPSNKVTEKGKDVELRCDPISGHTALYWYRQSLGQGLEFLIYFQGNSAPDKSGLPSDRFSAERTGGSVSTLTIQRTQQEDSAVYLCASSSKGGTEAFFGQGTRLTVV.

The chain uses TRBV18 and TRBJ2-1, with 10 bases fitting TRBD2. CDR3 size: 15 residues. After removal of 5 bases from V and 7 bases from J, the junction contained 8 bases not matched to a gene. In germline, CDR1 is KGHSH, CDR2 LQKENI. The CDR3 sequence: CASSGRAGGSNEQFF. The DNA of the CDR3 is TGTGCCAGCTCAGGGAGAGCGGGAGGGAGTAATGAGCAGTTCTTC.

The V call is TRBV19, the J call TRBJ2-6; tentative D call: TRBD1 (6 bases). The V gene lost 6 bases and the J gene lost 0 bases, with 9 bases spanning the gap. Per germline, CDR1 LNHDA and CDR2 SQIVND (reference sequence). This CDR3 comprises 15 residues. The CDR3: CASRRTDSGANVLTF. Here the CDR3 DNA reads TGTGCCAGTAGGAGGACAGACTCTGGGGCCAACGTCCTGACTTTC.

This clone has just a few counts. As DNA, the CDR3 is TGTGCCAGTAGCGGGGGGGCCTTTGAGACCCAGTACTTC. Residues: CASSGGAFETQYF. The chain is built from TRBV19 and TRBJ2-5; 8 bases line up with TRBD2. V lost 6 bases and J lost 5; bases outside the gene matches: 5. This CDR3 contains 13 residues. Germline V gene lookup returns CDR1 LNHDA and CDR2 SQIVND (reference sequence). Supplemented by reference TRBV19 and TRBJ2-5, the full variable domain reads DGGITQSPKYLFRKEGQNVTLSCEQNLNHDAMYWYRQDPGQGLRLIYYSQIVNDFQKGDIAEGYSVSREKKESFPLTVTSAQKNPTAFYLCASSGGAFETQYFGPGTRLLVL.

The chain carries TRBV3-1 (or the pseudogene TRBV3-2) and TRBJ1-2; D gene uncertain. V shed 1 base and J shed 4 bases, with 10 bases lying between them. The germline gives CDR1 LGHDT, CDR2 YNNKEL (reference sequence). This CDR3 has 14 amino acids. In DNA form, the CDR3 reads TGTGCCAGCAGCCAAGGCTCGGGAGGCTATGGCTACACCTTC. Its protein is CASSQGSGGYGYTF.

The chain couples TRBV11-3 to TRBJ1-1; D remains unclear. Germline CDR1 and CDR2: SGHNT and YENEEA. The CDR3 runs 15 residues. Trimming removed 1 base from V and 3 bases from J, with 12 bases in between. CDR3 loop: CASSLGLRRDTEAFF. For the CDR3, the DNA is TGTGCCAGCAGCTTAGGACTCAGGAGGGACACTGAAGCTTTCTTT.

CDR3 DNA sequence: TGTGCCAGCAGTTTAACCGGGACAGGGAGCAATCAGCCCCAGCATTTT. It translates to CASSLTGTGSNQPQHF. The rearrangement links TRBV28 to TRBJ1-5; 9 bases match TRBD1. The V and J ends lost 2 bases and 1 base, in that order; junction bases with no gene match: 3. CDR1 is MDHEN and CDR2 is SYDVKM in the germline V gene. The CDR3 spans 16 residues.

The rearrangement joins TRBV29-1 to TRBJ1-4; a possible D gene is TRBD1 (6 bases). Germline assignment: CDR1 SQVTM and CDR2 ANQGSEA. V was cut by 4 bases and J by 4 bases, with 10 bases left in between. The CDR3 is 13 residues long. This chain's CDR3 is CSVAAQGNEKLFF. CDR3 sequence (DNA): TGCAGCGTTGCCGCACAGGGTAATGAAAAACTGTTTTTT.

The count of this clone is one. The CDR3 region is CASSPDRTFDEQYF. In DNA form, the CDR3 reads TGTGCCAGTAGCCCCGACAGGACATTCGACGAGCAGTACTTC. V is TRBV19 and J is TRBJ2-7; D is possibly TRBD1 (6 bases). The V gene lost 6 bases and the J gene lost 5 bases, with 17 bases spanning the gap. This CDR3 is built from 14 residues. Per germline, CDR1 LNHDA and CDR2 SQIVND (reference sequence).

The V and J genes are TRBV11-3 and TRBJ1-5; possible D gene TRBD1, 6 bases. The CDR3 totals 13 residues. Trimming took off 3 bases at V and 4 bases at J, with 7 bases between the two ends. Germline V CDR1 and CDR2: SGHNT, YENEEA. The CDR3 is CASSLRGNQPQHF. CDR3 coding DNA: TGTGCCAGCAGCTTGAGGGGGAATCAGCCCCAGCATTTT.

This chain uses TRBV5-1 with TRBJ1-4; D remains unclear. V was shortened by 3 bases and J by 5 bases, with 11 bases between the two germline ends. The CDR3 is 14 residues long. The germline V gene encodes CDR1 SGHRS and CDR2 YFSETQ. CDR3 region: CASSWFGQNEKLFF. The CDR3 DNA reads TGCGCCAGCAGCTGGTTTGGGCAAAATGAAAAACTGTTTTTT.

V and J are TRBV18 and TRBJ1-2, with 9 bases that match TRBD1. The CDR3 spans 15 residues. Germline loops: CDR1 KGHSH, CDR2 LQKENI. V gave up 0 bases and J gave up 4 bases; unmatched junction bases: 3. CDR3 sequence (DNA): TGTGCCAGCTCACCACCGGGGACAGGGAGCTATGGCTACACCTTC. Translating gives CASSPPGTGSYGYTF.

V is TRBV19 and J is TRBJ2-2; TRBD2 might be the D (6 bases). Per germline, CDR1 LNHDA and CDR2 SQIVND (reference sequence). V gave up 6 bases and J gave up 1 base, with 15 bases separating them. There are 16 residues in the CDR3. The CDR3 here is CASSPVGLMNTGELFF. Written as DNA, the CDR3 is TGTGCCAGTAGCCCAGTGGGACTTATGAACACCGGGGAGCTGTTTTTT.

The gene calls are TRBV13 and TRBJ2-7; D tentatively fits TRBD1 or TRBD2 (5 bases each). The CDR3 has 14 amino acids. V shed 5 bases and J shed 1 base, with 12 bases lying between them. CDR1 and CDR2 from the germline V gene are PRHDT and FYEKMQ (reference sequence). CDR3 residues: CASSTGTSSYEQYF. CDR3 in DNA: TGTGCCAGCAGCACCGGGACCTCTTCCTACGAGCAGTACTTC.